This T cell receptor (beta chain) was documented in a study of blood T cell repertoires in COVID-19. This clone was counted only a few times. Per the study methods: The authors estimated nucleated cell counts from reference gene primer amplification. Sequencing was performed with immunoSEQ multiplex PCR; in TCRdb, only in-frame clones are kept and a portion is missing. The DNA gave D and trimming, while V, J and clone size come from that table. The table shows 200,000 to 300,000 clones, with just under 90% occurring only once. The clonotype comes from a woman in her thirties or forties with acute or convalescent COVID-19. The source material was peripheral blood.

Here the CDR3 DNA reads TGTGCCAGCAGCGTAGCTAACGGTTTTCCTAGCGGGGTTGGTGGTAGGTACGAGCAGTACGTC. Its protein product is CASSVANGFPSGVGGRYEQYV. The chain employs TRBV9 and TRBJ2-7; TRBD2 matches 9 bases. The CDR3 has 21 amino acids. CDR1 is SGDLS, CDR2 YYNGEE, per germline. With 0 bases clipped from V and 4 bases from J, the junction kept 23 bases outside the gene matches.